The text below deals with one TCR beta chain. Measured with immunoSEQ multiplex PCR; TCRdb has only the in-frame clones, and not every one. The sample lists some 30,000 clones; around 87% were seen once. Germline assignment: CDR1 MNHEY and CDR2 SVGAGI. With V trimmed by 0 bases and J by 4 bases, 3 bases remained unmatched. CDR3 length equals 16 residues. The sample is drawn from a study of PD-L1 blockade in urothelial cancer. Sequenced material: PBMCs, taken around atezolizumab (anti-PD-L1) treatment. The TCR was taken from a man in his fifties with urothelial cancer. V and J are TRBV6-5 and TRBJ2-2; 9 nucleotides align to TRBD2. The CDR3 region has the DNA TGTGCCAGCAGTTACTCCGGCGGGAGGGCCACCGGGGAGCTGTTTTTT. Protein product: CASSYSGGRATGELFF.